A selection of T cell receptor beta chains follows, all from one sample in a study of CD8 T cells in ankylosing spondylitis. MiXCR, run by TCRdb on the 5' RACE reads, gives a single entry per CDR3 protein. The table shows a few hundred thousand distinct CDR3 sequences, with more than 20% occurring only once. Sequences were obtained from blood, either unsorted or a sorted T cell fraction (not recorded which). The receptors here all came from a male donor with ankylosing spondylitis. The CDR3 runs from the conserved cysteine through the conserved F or W. The D gene is left open where the match is weak. Not every row has a clone size; where given, it reads once, few, many or a size class.

size | D | J | length | V | DNA | CDR3
. | . | TRBJ2-7 | 15 | TRBV7-6 | TGTGCCAGCAGCTTAGATATCGGCTGGTCCTACGAGCAGTACTTC | CASSLDIGWSYEQYF
few | . | TRBJ1-1 | 15 | TRBV21-1 | TGTGCCAGCAGCAGTCAGGGTAGTTTGAACACTGAAGCTTTCTTT | CASSSQGSLNTEAFF
. | TRBD2 | TRBJ2-1 | 16 | TRBV29-1 | TGCAGCGTTGAGAAAACCGGGACTAGCGGGAGTGAGGAGCAGTTCTTC | CSVEKTGTSGSEEQFF
few | TRBD2 | TRBJ2-3 | 15 | TRBV20-1 | TGCAGTGCAGCTCGGGCTAGCGGAAACACAGATACGCAGTATTTT | CSAARASGNTDTQYF
. | . | TRBJ2-1 | 13 | TRBV9 | TGTGCCAGCAGCGTTGGACACTACAATGAGCAGTTCTTC | CASSVGHYNEQFF
few | . | TRBJ1-1 | 15 | TRBV5-1 | TGCGCCAGCAGGGTGGACGGAAACATGAACACTGAAGCTTTCTTT | CASRVDGNMNTEAFF
. | TRBD1 | TRBJ1-5 | 16 | TRBV6-1 | TGTGCCAGCAGTCGGTCAGGGGGTGGAGGCAATCAGCCCCAGCATTTT | CASSRSGGGGNQPQHF
. | . | TRBJ1-4 | 14 | TRBV5-1 | TGCGCCAGCAGTTTGGACAGAACTAATGAAAAACTGTTTTTT | CASSLDRTNEKLFF
few | TRBD2 | TRBJ2-1 | 16 | TRBV5-1 | TGCGCCAGCAGCAGCGGGACTAGCGGGAGGGCCGGTGAGCAGTTCTTC | CASSSGTSGRAGEQFF
few | . | TRBJ1-6 | 11 | TRBV11-1 | TGTGCCAGCAGCTTGGTTTCACCCCTCCACTTT | CASSLVSPLHF
. | . | TRBJ1-5 | 13 | TRBV20-1 | TGCAGTGCTAGGACAGCTAGCAATCAGCCCCAGCATTTT | CSARTASNQPQHF
few | . | TRBJ1-5 | 15 | TRBV12-3/TRBV12-4 | TGTGCCAGCAGTTTTGGGCGACAGGGCAATCAGCCCCAGCATTTT | CASSFGRQGNQPQHF
many | TRBD2 | TRBJ2-1 | 16 | TRBV5-1 | TGCGCCAGCAGCTTGGATGGGACTAGCGCCTACAATGAGCAGTTCTTC | CASSLDGTSAYNEQFF
few | . | TRBJ1-1 | 15 | TRBV25-1 | TGTGCCAGCAGTGACCCTGGGATCGGTGACACTGAAGCTTTCTTT | CASSDPGIGDTEAFF
many | . | TRBJ2-1 | 12 | TRBV6-5 | TGTGCCAGCAGTAAGACCTACAATGAGCAGTTCTTC | CASSKTYNEQFF
few | . | TRBJ2-3 | 14 | TRBV28 | TGTGCCAGCAGCCGGGAGTTGGGCACAGATACGCAGTATTTT | CASSRELGTDTQYF
. | TRBD1 | TRBJ2-1 | 16 | TRBV28 | TGTGCCAGCAGTGGCAGGGGGCCTCCATCCTACAATGAGCAGTTCTTC | CASSGRGPPSYNEQFF
few | . | TRBJ1-5 | 14 | TRBV12-3/TRBV12-4 | TGTGCCAGCAGTGTTGGGGACGGCAATCAGCCCCAGCATTTT | CASSVGDGNQPQHF
many | TRBD2 | TRBJ2-5 | 16 | TRBV5-1 | TGCGCCAGCAGCACCGCACGTAGCGGGATAGTAGAGACCCAGTACTTC | CASSTARSGIVETQYF
. | TRBD1 | TRBJ1-2 | 15 | TRBV18 | TGTGCCAGCTCAGGAACGGGGACAGTACATGATGGCTACACCTTC | CASSGTGTVHDGYTF
. | TRBD2 | TRBJ2-1 | 13 | TRBV29-1 | TGCAGCGGGAGCGGGGTAAGGGGCAATGAGCAGTTCTTC | CSGSGVRGNEQFF
. | TRBD2 | TRBJ2-3 | 16 | TRBV7-9 | TGTGCCAGCAGCTTACTCGGGAGGGCCATCGGGGATACGCAGTATTTT | CASSLLGRAIGDTQYF
few | TRBD2 | TRBJ2-1 | 13 | TRBV27 | TGTGCCAGCAGTTCCCGGCTAGCGGGTGAGCAGTTCTTC | CASSSRLAGEQFF
few | . | TRBJ1-1 | 13 | TRBV12-3/TRBV12-4 | TGTGCCAGCAGTTTACAGGCCAACACTGAAGCTTTCTTT | CASSLQANTEAFF
few | TRBD2 | TRBJ2-3 | 15 | TRBV24-1 | TGTGCCACCAGTGAGGGCGGCGGGAGAACAGATACGCAGTATTTT | CATSEGGGRTDTQYF
. | . | TRBJ2-7 | 14 | TRBV7-2 | TGTGCCAGCAGCTTAGCGGATAAGGCTTACGAGCAGTACTTC | CASSLADKAYEQYF
. | . | TRBJ1-1 | 13 | TRBV28 | TGTGCCAGCAGTATCTACGGGTATGGTGAAGCTTTCTTT | CASSIYGYGEAFF